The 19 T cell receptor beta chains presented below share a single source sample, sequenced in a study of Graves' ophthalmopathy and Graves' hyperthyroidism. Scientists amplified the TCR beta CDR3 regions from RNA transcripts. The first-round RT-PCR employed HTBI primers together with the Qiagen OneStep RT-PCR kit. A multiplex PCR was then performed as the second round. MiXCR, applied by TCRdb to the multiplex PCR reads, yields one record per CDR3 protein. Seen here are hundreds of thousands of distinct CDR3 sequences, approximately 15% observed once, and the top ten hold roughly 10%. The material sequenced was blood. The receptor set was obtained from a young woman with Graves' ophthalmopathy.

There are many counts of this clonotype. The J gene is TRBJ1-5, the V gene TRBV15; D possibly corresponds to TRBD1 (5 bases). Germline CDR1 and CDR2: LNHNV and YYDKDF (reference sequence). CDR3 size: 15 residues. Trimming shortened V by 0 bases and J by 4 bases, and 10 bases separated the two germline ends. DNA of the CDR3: TGTGCCACCAGCAGAGATTTGGGGGTAAATCAGCCCCAGCATTTT. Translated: CATSRDLGVNQPQHF.

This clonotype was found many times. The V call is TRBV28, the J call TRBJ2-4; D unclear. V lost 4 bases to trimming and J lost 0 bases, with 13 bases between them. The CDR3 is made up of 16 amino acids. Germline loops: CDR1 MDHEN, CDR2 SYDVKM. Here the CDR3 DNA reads TGTGCCAGCAGTTCCCAGACGGAGTTAGCCAAAAACATTCAGTACTTC. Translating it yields CASSSQTELAKNIQYF.

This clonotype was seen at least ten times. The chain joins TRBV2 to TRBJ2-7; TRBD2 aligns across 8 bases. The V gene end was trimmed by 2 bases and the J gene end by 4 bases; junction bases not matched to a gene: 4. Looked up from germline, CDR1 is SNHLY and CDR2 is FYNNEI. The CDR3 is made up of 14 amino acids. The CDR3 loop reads CASSESGSQYEQYF. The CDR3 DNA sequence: TGTGCCAGCAGTGAAAGCGGGAGCCAGTACGAGCAGTACTTC.

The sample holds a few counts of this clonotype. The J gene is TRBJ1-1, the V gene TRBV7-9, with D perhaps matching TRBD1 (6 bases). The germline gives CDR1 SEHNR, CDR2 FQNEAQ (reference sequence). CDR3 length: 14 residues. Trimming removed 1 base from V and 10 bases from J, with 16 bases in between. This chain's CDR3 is CASSLGNLKGVAFF. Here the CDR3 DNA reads TGTGCCAGCAGCTTAGGAAATCTAAAGGGGGTAGCTTTCTTT.

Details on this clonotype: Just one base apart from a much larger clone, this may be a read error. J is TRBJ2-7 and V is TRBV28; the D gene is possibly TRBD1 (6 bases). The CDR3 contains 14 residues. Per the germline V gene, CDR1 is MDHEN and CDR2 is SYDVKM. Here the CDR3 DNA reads TGTGCCAGCAGTTCCGGGACATCGACCTACGAGCAGTGCTTC. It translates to CASSSGTSTYEQCF.

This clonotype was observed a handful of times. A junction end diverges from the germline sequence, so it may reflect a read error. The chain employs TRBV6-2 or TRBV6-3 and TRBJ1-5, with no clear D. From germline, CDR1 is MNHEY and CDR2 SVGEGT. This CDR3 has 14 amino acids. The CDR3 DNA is TGTGCCTGCAGAGGTAGTTACGACGGGGTAACCCAGCATTTT. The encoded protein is CACRGSYDGVTQHF.

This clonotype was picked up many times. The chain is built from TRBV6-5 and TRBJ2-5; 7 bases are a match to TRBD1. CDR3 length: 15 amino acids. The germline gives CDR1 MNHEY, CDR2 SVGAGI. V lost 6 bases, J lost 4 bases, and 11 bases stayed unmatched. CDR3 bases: TGTGCCAGCAGCTTAATGGTAGGGGGCAGAGAGACCCAGTACTTC. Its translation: CASSLMVGGRETQYF.

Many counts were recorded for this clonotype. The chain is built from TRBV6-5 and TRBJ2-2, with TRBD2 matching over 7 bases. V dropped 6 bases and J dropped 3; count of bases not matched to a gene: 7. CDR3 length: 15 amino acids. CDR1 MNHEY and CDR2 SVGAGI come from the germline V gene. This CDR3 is CASRSSRGYTGELFF. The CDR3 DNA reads TGTGCCAGCAGGTCCTCGCGGGGGTACACCGGGGAGCTGTTTTTT.

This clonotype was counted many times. CDR3 sequence: CASNLQTRWGQETQYF. The CDR3 DNA reads as TGTGCCAGCAACCTCCAGACCAGGTGGGGCCAAGAGACCCAGTACTTC. The chain couples TRBV2 to TRBJ2-5; D is ambiguous. Per germline, CDR1 SNHLY and CDR2 FYNNEI. The V and J ends lost 7 bases and 1 base respectively, with 19 bases between them. The CDR3 is made up of 16 amino acids. The whole variable domain, remainder taken from reference TRBV2 and TRBJ2-5, is EPEVTQTPSHQVTQMGQEVILRCVPISNHLYFYWYRQILGQKVEFLVSFYNNEISEKSEIFDDQFSVERPDGSNFTLKIRSTKLEDSAMYFCASNLQTRWGQETQYFGPGTRLLVL.

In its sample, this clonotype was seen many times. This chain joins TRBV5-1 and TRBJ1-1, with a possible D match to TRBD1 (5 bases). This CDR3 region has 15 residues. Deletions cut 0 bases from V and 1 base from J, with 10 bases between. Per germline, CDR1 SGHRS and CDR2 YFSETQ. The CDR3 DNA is TGCGCCAGCAGCTTGGGTCCTCAGGGGAACACTGAAGCTTTCTTT. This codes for CASSLGPQGNTEAFF.

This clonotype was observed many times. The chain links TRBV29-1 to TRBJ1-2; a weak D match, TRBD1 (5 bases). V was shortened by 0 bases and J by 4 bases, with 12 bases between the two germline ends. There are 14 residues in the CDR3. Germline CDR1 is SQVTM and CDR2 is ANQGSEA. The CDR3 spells CSVEDAGETYGYTF. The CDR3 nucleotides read TGCAGCGTTGAAGATGCGGGGGAAACCTATGGCTACACCTTC.

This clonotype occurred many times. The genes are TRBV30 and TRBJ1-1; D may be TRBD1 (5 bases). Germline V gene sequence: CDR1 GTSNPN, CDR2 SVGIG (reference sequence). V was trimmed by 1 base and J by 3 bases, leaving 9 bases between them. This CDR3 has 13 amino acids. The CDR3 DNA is TGTGCCTGGAGTGGGGGAGGGGACACTGAAGCTTTCTTT. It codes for CAWSGGGDTEAFF. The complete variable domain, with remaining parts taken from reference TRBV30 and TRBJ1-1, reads SQTIHQWPATLVQPVGSPLSLECTVEGTSNPNLYWYRQAAGRGLQLLFYSVGIGQISSEVPQNLSASRPQDRQFILSSKKLLLSDSGFYLCAWSGGGDTEAFFGQGTRLTVV.

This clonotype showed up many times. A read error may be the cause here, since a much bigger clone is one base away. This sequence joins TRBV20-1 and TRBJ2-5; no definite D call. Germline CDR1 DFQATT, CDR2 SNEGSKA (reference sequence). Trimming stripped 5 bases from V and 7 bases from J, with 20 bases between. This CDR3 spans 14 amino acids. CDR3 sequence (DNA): TGCAGTGCTGGAATTAATCCAGCGACGGGGACCCAGTACTTC. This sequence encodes CSAGINPATGTQYF.

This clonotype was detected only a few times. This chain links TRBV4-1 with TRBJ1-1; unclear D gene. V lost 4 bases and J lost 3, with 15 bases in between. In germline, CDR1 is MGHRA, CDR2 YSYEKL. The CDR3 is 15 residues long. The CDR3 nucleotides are TGCGCCAGCAGCCGAGGGCCGGGGAAAGACACTGAAGCTTTCTTT. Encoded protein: CASSRGPGKDTEAFF.

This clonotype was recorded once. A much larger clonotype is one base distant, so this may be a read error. In DNA, the CDR3 is TGTGCCAGCAGCTTAGATCGCAGCGTCGGGTACGAGCAGTACTTC. It translates to CASSLDRSVGYEQYF. V gene TRBV11-2 combines with J gene TRBJ2-7, with D hard to call. Germline V gene lookup returns CDR1 SGHAT and CDR2 FQNNGV. V lost 0 bases and J lost 4, with 13 bases in between. CDR3 length: 15 amino acids.

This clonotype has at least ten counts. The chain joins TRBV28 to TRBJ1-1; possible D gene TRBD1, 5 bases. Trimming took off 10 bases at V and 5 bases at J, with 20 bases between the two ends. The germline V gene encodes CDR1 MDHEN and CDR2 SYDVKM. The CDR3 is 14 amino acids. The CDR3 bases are TGTGCCACCCGGGACGGGGTAAAAGGGACTGAAGCTTTCTTT. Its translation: CATRDGVKGTEAFF.

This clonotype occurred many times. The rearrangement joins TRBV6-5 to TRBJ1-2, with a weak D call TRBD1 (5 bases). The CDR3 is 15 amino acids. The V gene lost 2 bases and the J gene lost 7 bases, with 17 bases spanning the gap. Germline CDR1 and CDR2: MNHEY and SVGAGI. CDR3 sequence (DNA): TGTGCCAGCAGTTACCAGCTACAGGCCCTCTGTGGCTACACCTTC. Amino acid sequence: CASSYQLQALCGYTF.

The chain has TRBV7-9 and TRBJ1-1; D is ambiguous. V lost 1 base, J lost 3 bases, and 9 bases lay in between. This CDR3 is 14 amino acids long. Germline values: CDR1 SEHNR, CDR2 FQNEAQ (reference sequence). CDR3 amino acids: CASSLGLGYTEAFF. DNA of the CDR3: TGTGCCAGCAGCTTAGGGTTAGGGTACACTGAAGCTTTCTTT.

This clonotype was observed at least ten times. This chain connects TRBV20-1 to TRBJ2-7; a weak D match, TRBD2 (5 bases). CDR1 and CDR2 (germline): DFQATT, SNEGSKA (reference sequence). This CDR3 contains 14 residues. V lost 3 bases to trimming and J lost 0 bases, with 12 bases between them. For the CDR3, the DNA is TGCAGTGCTAGGGCGGGCGTTAGCTCCTACGAGCAGTACTTC. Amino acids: CSARAGVSSYEQYF.